This section outlines one T cell receptor beta chain sequence together with its context. The sample originates from a study of blood T cell repertoires in COVID-19. Study overall: The cDNA or gDNA used as material had been derived from T cells, B-cell-depleted T cells, or PBMCs.

Method: immunoSEQ multiplex PCR; TCRdb's copy keeps in-frame clones and lacks some. Of over 85,000 clones listed, approximately 85% are singletons. CDR3 length: 13 residues. Trimming shortened V by 7 bases and J by 2 bases, and 11 bases separated the two germline ends. From germline, CDR1 is LNHDA and CDR2 SQIVND (reference sequence). The chain couples TRBV19 to TRBJ2-5; D is perhaps TRBD1 (5 bases). The sequence came from a woman aged 80 or over with COVID-19, enrolled during active disease. What was sequenced was peripheral blood. CDR3 sequence (DNA): TGTGCCAGTACTACAGGTTTTCAAGAGACCCAGTACTTC. It translates to CASTTGFQETQYF. Using reference TRBV19 and TRBJ2-5 for the parts outside the CDR3, the full variable domain is DGGITQSPKYLFRKEGQNVTLSCEQNLNHDAMYWYRQDPGQGLRLIYYSQIVNDFQKGDIAEGYSVSREKKESFPLTVTSAQKNPTAFYLCASTTGFQETQYFGPGTRLLVL.